This note documents a single TCR beta chain sequence. Its antigen remains unknown. Trimming took off 2 bases at V and 6 bases at J, with 17 bases between the two ends. This CDR3 contains 16 residues. Germline CDR1 is MNHGY and CDR2 is SAAAGT. This entry comes from a study of T cells in localized non-small cell lung cancer. Whole-study findings and limits: Appearance in adjacent lung was seen for a median approximately 59 of the top 100 tumor clones. One tumor region alone was sequenced, and heterogeneity therefore remains possible. Peak T cell clonality was found in uninvolved adjacent lung, exceeding tumor.

TCRdb's table, derived via immunoSEQ multiplex PCR, lists solely in-frame clones and lacks some. The table includes about 2,400 clones, 22% detected once. The genes are TRBV6-8 and TRBJ2-1, with D uncertain. Sequences were derived from normal lung tissue next to the tumor, sampled before any cancer treatment. The clonotype originates from an older male donor with stage I squamous cell lung carcinoma. The CDR3 DNA reads TGTGCCAGCAGTTACACCGGGCCCTTCAGGACCAATGAGCAGTTCTTC. Its protein product is CASSYTGPFRTNEQFF.